This paragraph reports one TCR beta chain. With 0 bases clipped from V and 2 bases from J, the junction kept 6 bases outside the gene matches. Germline CDR1 and CDR2: SGHRS and YFSETQ. This CDR3 is built from 17 residues. Original processing notes: Estimation of nucleated cell counts was performed using reference gene primer amplification. Profiled with immunoSEQ multiplex PCR; TCRdb holds only in-frame clones, not every one. D and trimming come from the DNA, and the V and J calls and clone size come from that table. The sample contains about 200,000 clones, over 60% of which appear only once. This sample was included in a study of blood T cell repertoires in COVID-19. Study at large: Some COVID-19 samples were acute and others convalescent; all came from the United States, Italy and Spain. T cells, B-cell-depleted T cells, or PBMCs supplied cDNA or gDNA.

The receptor's source is a woman aged 70-85 years with acute or convalescent COVID-19. V is TRBV5-1 and J is TRBJ2-3; 10 positions match TRBD2. The sample was peripheral blood. CDR3 sequence reads: CASSLGSGGLITDTQYF. The DNA for the CDR3 is TGCGCCAGCAGCTTGGGTAGCGGGGGGTTAATCACAGATACGCAGTATTTT.